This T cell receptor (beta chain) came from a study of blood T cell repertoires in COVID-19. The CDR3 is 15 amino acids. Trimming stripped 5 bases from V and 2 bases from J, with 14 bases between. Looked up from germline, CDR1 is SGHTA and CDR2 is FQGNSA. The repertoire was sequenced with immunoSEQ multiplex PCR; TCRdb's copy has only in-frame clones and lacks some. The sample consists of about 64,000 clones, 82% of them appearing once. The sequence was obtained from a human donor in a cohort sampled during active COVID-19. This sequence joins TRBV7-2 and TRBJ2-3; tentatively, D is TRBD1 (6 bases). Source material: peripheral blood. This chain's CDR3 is CASSSDRRITDTQYF. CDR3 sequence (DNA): TGTGCCAGCAGCAGCGACAGGAGGATCACAGATACGCAGTATTTT.